The next 8 T cell receptor beta chains were all read from a single sample in a study of TIL therapy for anti-PD-1-resistant metastatic lung cancer (dated by TCRdb to about 2021). What this sample's time point label stands for: pre-treatment sample, taken before nivolumab and TIL therapy. TCR beta CDR3 regions were amplified from genomic DNA by bias-controlled multiplex PCR with the immunoSEQ v3 hsTCRB kit. TCRdb carries this immuneACCESS record with in-frame sequences only. Its versions omit some clonotypes, under half of them owing to an unresolved V gene in the studies checked, with the rest unexplained. This sample lists about 15,000 clones; roughly 83% were detected once. The ten largest clones represent approximately 0.85% of the sample. Sequences were derived from blood, sampled at baseline. Receptors were obtained from a person between 25 and 80 years old with non-small cell lung cancer.

The chain combines TRBV19 with TRBJ2-6, with 9 nucleotides matching TRBD1. Germline CDR1 LNHDA, CDR2 SQIVND (reference sequence). The CDR3 totals 19 residues. V shed 5 bases and J 2 bases; nucleotides not matched to a gene: 13. CDR3 in DNA: TGTGCCAGTAGTTTGGACCCGGACAGGGGCCCCACTGGGGCCAACGTCCTGACTTTC. Protein sequence: CASSLDPDRGPTGANVLTF.

The chain couples TRBV27 to TRBJ2-6; 7 positions match TRBD2. J was trimmed by 1 base and V by 7 bases; bases with no gene match: 7. From germline, CDR1 is MNHEY and CDR2 SMNVEV (reference sequence). The CDR3 is made up of 16 amino acids. This CDR3 reads CASTQLGGSGANVLTF. The CDR3 DNA is TGTGCCAGCACCCAATTGGGGGGGTCTGGGGCCAACGTCCTGACTTTC. Full variable domain (outside the CDR3, taken from reference TRBV27 and TRBJ2-6): EAQVTQNPRYLITVTGKKLTVTCSQNMNHEYMSWYRQDPGLGLRQIYYSMNVEVTDKGDVPEGYKVSRKEKRNFPLILESPSPNQTSLYFCASTQLGGSGANVLTFGAGSRLTVL.

V gene TRBV7-6 combines with J gene TRBJ2-1; 7 bases align to TRBD2. The CDR3 sequence is 15 residues long. CDR1 and CDR2 (germline): SGHVS, FNYEAQ. The V gene end was trimmed by 1 base and the J gene end by 10 bases; junction bases not matched to a gene: 10. The CDR3 loop reads CASSLGRENGGEQFF. The DNA for the CDR3 is TGTGCCAGCAGCTTAGGGCGGGAGAACGGGGGGGAGCAGTTCTTC.

The chain joins TRBV7-6 to TRBJ2-3; D is ambiguous. CDR3 length: 14 amino acids. V lost 1 base and J 7 bases, leaving 12 bases between the germline ends. CDR1 is SGHVS, CDR2 FNYEAQ, per germline. CDR3 loop: CASSLGPNHHTQYF. The CDR3 coding sequence is TGTGCCAGCAGCTTAGGACCGAACCATCATACGCAGTATTTT.

V and J are TRBV9 and TRBJ1-3; no reliable D call. The germline gives CDR1 SGDLS, CDR2 YYNGEE. This CDR3 has 15 residues. The V end was cut by 2 bases, the J end by 0 bases, with 9 bases between. Here the CDR3 reads CASSVDLFSGNTIYF. In DNA, the CDR3 is TGTGCCAGCAGCGTCGACCTATTCTCTGGAAACACCATATATTTT.

The rearrangement links TRBV7-8 to TRBJ2-1; 7 bases are a match to TRBD2. Trimming at V came to 2 bases and at J to 7 bases, leaving 8 bases not matched to a gene. The CDR3 sequence is 15 residues long. Germline CDR1 SGHVS, CDR2 FQNEAQ. CDR3 in amino acids: CASSLNTGTMNEQFF. CDR3 in DNA: TGTGCCAGCAGCTTAAACACCGGGACTATGAATGAGCAGTTCTTC.

This clone was detected once. The V gene is TRBV7-3, the J gene TRBJ2-1; TRBD2 agrees at 7 bases. The CDR3 length is 15 residues. Trimming took 5 bases from V and 6 from J; bases not matched to a gene: 10. The germline V gene encodes CDR1 SGHTA and CDR2 FQGTGA. The CDR3 here is CASSPRGGPANEQFF. CDR3 DNA sequence: TGTGCCAGCAGCCCACGCGGGGGTCCGGCCAATGAGCAGTTCTTC.

This rearrangement joins TRBV7-9 to TRBJ2-1; D uncertain. The germline V and J ends were trimmed by 0 bases and 4 bases, with 10 bases remaining between them. CDR3 length: 15 amino acids. Germline-derived CDR1 and CDR2 are SEHNR and FQNEAQ (reference sequence). The CDR3 loop is CASSLAQTRYNEQFF. Written as DNA, the CDR3 is TGTGCCAGCAGCTTAGCGCAGACCCGTTACAATGAGCAGTTCTTC.